Listed below are T cell receptor beta chains from one sample, sequenced in a study of CD8+CD57+ T cells in acquired aplastic anemia. TCRdb re-analysed the reads in MiXCR, keeping a single row per CDR3 protein. The table has nearly 60,000 distinct CDR3 sequences, 57% seen once. The sequencing sample was made of sorted CD4+, CD8+, or CD8+CD57+ T cells (not recorded which) from PBMCs. The receptors originated from a human donor with aplastic anemia. Both conserved end residues are part of each CDR3. A D gene is named only where the DNA matches it firmly.

D,V,CDR3
-,TRBV28,CASSSGHLSSGANVLTF
TRBD1,TRBV9,CASSTSGTANTEAFF
-,TRBV10-3,CAIRQGGSPLHF
-,TRBV29-1,CSVEFGGSWAFF
-,TRBV12-3/TRBV12-4,CASSPNRDFHTDTQYF
-,TRBV29-1,CSVVLGGTANTEAFF
-,TRBV29-1,CSVNRVYDETQYF
TRBD1,TRBV29-1,CSAGDRVLEQYF
-,TRBV10-3,CAISESGLASSYNEQFF
-,TRBV19,CASTPLGRIPNSNQPQHF
TRBD1,TRBV20-1,CSARDEGRGHYEQYF
-,TRBV19,CASSIPGRAYEQYF
-,TRBV9,CASSVGRGELFF